The 9 T cell receptor beta chains listed next were all sequenced from one sample in a study of T cells in Graves' hyperthyroidism and ophthalmopathy. There were TCR beta CDR3 regions amplified from RNA transcripts. HTBI primers drove first-round RT-PCR of the TCR CDR3. Using its own MiXCR run on the multiplex PCR reads, TCRdb lists one record per CDR3 protein. The sample yields approximately 520,000 distinct CDR3 sequences, around 22% seen once. The sequenced material came from blood. The receptors here all came from a woman in her thirties with Graves' ophthalmopathy.

This chain joins TRBV24-1 and TRBJ2-2, with 13 bases fitting TRBD2. V lost 5 bases and J lost 3; bases outside the gene matches: 11. The CDR3 covers 19 residues. Per the germline V gene, CDR1 is KGHDR and CDR2 is SFDVKD. CDR3 sequence: CATSASGLAGVLDTGELFF. The CDR3 DNA reads TGTGCCACCAGTGCCTCCGGACTAGCGGGGGTACTCGACACCGGGGAGCTGTTTTTT.

This sequence joins TRBV29-1 and TRBJ1-5; no firm D call. Deletions cut 5 bases from V and 3 bases from J, with 11 bases between. This CDR3 has 13 amino acids. Germline lookup yields CDR1 SQVTM and CDR2 ANQGSEA. The CDR3 region is CSVTDGINQPQHF. The CDR3 region has the DNA TGCAGCGTTACCGACGGAATCAATCAGCCCCAGCATTTT.

This clonotype was recorded at least ten times. The chain couples TRBV6-2 or TRBV6-3 to TRBJ2-7, with 7 nucleotides matching TRBD2. The CDR3 covers 14 residues. Unmatched junction bases numbered 11, after V lost 6 bases and J lost 6 bases. CDR1 is MNHEY, CDR2 SVGEGT, per germline. The CDR3 bases are TGTGCCAGCAGCCACACCGGGACTAATTTCGAGCAGTACTTC. It translates to CASSHTGTNFEQYF.

This clonotype was recorded many times. This sequence joins TRBV9 and TRBJ1-2; D possibly corresponds to TRBD1 (5 bases). The V gene lost 0 bases and the J gene lost 4 bases, with 16 bases spanning the gap. Germline V gene lookup returns CDR1 SGDLS and CDR2 YYNGEE. The CDR3 has 16 residues. CDR3 sequence (DNA): TGTGCCAGCAGCGTAGAACTACCGACAGACCTCTATGGCTACACCTTC. Residues: CASSVELPTDLYGYTF.

This clonotype was seen at least ten times. The V gene is TRBV5-1, the J gene TRBJ1-1; D possibly corresponds to TRBD1 (6 bases). Germline V gives CDR1 SGHRS, CDR2 YFSETQ. The CDR3 length is 16 residues. Trimming took off 3 bases at V and 4 bases at J, with 19 bases between the two ends. CDR3 in amino acids: CASSSPQGNVATEAFF. The CDR3 bases are TGCGCCAGCAGCTCGCCTCAGGGGAATGTTGCCACTGAAGCTTTCTTT.

This clonotype came up many times. The CDR3 spells CASGRDGLYGYTF. The CDR3 nucleotides read TGTGCCAGCGGGAGGGACGGACTATATGGCTACACCTTC. The chain uses TRBV12-3 or TRBV12-4 and TRBJ1-2, with D perhaps TRBD1 (5 bases). V was shortened by 8 bases and J by 5 bases, with 15 bases between the two germline ends. CDR3 length: 13 residues.

The table lists this clonotype with many counts. The V gene is TRBV5-1, the J gene TRBJ1-2; 9 bases fit TRBD1. After removal of 3 bases from V and 8 bases from J, the junction contained 20 bases not matched to a gene. The CDR3 runs 18 residues. Germline CDR1 SGHRS, CDR2 YFSETQ. The CDR3: CASSYRLPPGQGEGGYTF. For the CDR3, the DNA is TGCGCCAGCAGCTACCGGCTTCCTCCGGGACAGGGAGAAGGAGGCTACACCTTC.

This clonotype was seen at least ten times. This chain links TRBV6-1 with TRBJ2-7; perhaps TRBD1 as D (5 bases). With 3 bases removed from V and 2 bases from J, the gap between germline ends came to 11 bases. Germline values: CDR1 MNHNS, CDR2 SASEGT. This CDR3 has 14 residues. The CDR3, as DNA: TGTGCCAGCAGTGAGTCAGGGTCCACCTACGAGCAGTACTTC. Translation gives CASSESGSTYEQYF.

The V call is TRBV6-1, the J call TRBJ1-6; D is ambiguous. Germline V gene data show CDR1 as MNHNS and CDR2 as SASEGT. V was shortened by 11 bases and J by 8 bases, with 16 bases between the two germline ends. The length of the CDR3 is 13 residues. The CDR3 spells CAVMDGEYSPLHF. The CDR3 nucleotides are TGTGCCGTTATGGACGGAGAGTATTCACCCCTCCACTTT.